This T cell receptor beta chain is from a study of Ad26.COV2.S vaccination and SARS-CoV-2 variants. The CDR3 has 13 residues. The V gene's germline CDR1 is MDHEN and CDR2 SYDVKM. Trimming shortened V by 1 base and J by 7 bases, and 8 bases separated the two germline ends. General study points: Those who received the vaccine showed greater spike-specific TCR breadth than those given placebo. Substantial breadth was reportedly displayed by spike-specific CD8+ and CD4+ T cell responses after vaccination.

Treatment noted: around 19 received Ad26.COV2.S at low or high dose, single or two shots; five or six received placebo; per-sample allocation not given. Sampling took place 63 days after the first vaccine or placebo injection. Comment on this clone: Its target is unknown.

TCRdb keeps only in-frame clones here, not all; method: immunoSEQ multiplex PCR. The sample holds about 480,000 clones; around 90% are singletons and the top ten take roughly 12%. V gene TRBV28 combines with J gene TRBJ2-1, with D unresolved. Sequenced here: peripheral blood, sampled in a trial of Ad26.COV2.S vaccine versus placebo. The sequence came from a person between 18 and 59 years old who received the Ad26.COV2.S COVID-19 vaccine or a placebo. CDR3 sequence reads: CASSLFRANEQFF. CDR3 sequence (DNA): TGTGCCAGCAGTTTATTTAGGGCAAATGAGCAGTTCTTC. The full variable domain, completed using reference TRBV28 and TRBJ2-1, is DVKVTQSSRYLVKRTGEKVFLECVQDMDHENMFWYRQDPGLGLRLIYFSYDVKMKEKGDIPEGYSVSREKKERFSLILESASTNQTSMYLCASSLFRANEQFFGPGTRLTVL.